This T cell receptor beta chain was recovered during a study of blood T cell repertoires in COVID-19. Authors' methods: Amplification with reference gene primers provided the estimates of nucleated cell counts. Here immunoSEQ multiplex PCR was the method, and the copy in TCRdb shows in-frame clones only, minus some. V, J and clone size are those of that table, while D and trimming were read from the DNA. The sample holds roughly 69,000 clones, 80% to 90% seen once. CDR3 length: 11 residues. CDR1 and CDR2 from the germline V gene are MNHEY and SVGAGI. V dropped 7 bases and J dropped 4 bases, with 5 bases sitting between them.

The sequenced sample was PBMCs or T cells enriched from blood (not recorded which). This TCR derives from a woman in her thirties or forties with acute COVID-19. The genes are TRBV6-5 and TRBJ1-3; the D is unclear. The CDR3 here is CASILGNTIYF. The CDR3 nucleotides read TGTGCCAGCATATTAGGAAACACCATATATTTT.